This T cell receptor (beta chain) was profiled in a study of blood T cell repertoires in COVID-19. Across the whole study: Sources were T cells, B-cell-depleted T cells, or PBMCs; the material itself was cDNA or gDNA.

The CDR3 has 13 amino acids. The germline gives CDR1 MNHEY, CDR2 SVGAGI. The germline V and J ends were trimmed by 6 bases and 2 bases, with 10 bases remaining between them. TCRdb's table, derived via immunoSEQ multiplex PCR, lists solely in-frame clones and lacks some. The sample holds 210,000 or so clones; approximately 90% are singletons and the top ten take 4% to 6%. The chain has TRBV6-5 and TRBJ1-1, with D unclear. This TCR was recovered from a woman between 40 and 50 years old with acute or convalescent COVID-19. The specimen was peripheral blood. CDR3 amino acids: CASRLAINTEAFF. The CDR3, as DNA: TGTGCCAGCAGGCTCGCGATCAACACTGAAGCTTTCTTT.